This T cell receptor beta chain appears in the sequencing data of a study of blood T cells in healthy people across ages. V was cut by 2 bases and J by 0 bases, with 8 bases left in between. The CDR3 loop spans 14 amino acids. Germline CDR1 reads SGHTA; CDR2 reads FQGNSA. For the second PCR, which ran for about 6 to 11 cycles, a sample-barcoded 5' primer and a J-beta primer mix were used. MiXCR, run by TCRdb on the 5' RACE reads, gives a single entry per CDR3 protein. The sample lists 550,000 to 650,000 distinct CDR3 sequences, less than 35% seen once, with approximately 14% in the top ten. This receptor was identified in an elderly woman in good health. The specimen sequenced was blood. The chain carries TRBV7-2 and TRBJ2-7; D ambiguous. In DNA, the CDR3 is TGTGCCAGCAGCTTAATCCGGAGCTCCTACGAGCAGTACTTC. It is translated as CASSLIRSSYEQYF.